This T cell receptor (beta chain) stems from a study of tumor-infiltrating lymphocytes in glioblastoma multiforme. By sample fraction, this clonotype is medium-sized. TCR beta libraries were built from RNA through three nested multiplex PCR rounds using modified ARM-PCR. A single record per CDR3 protein comes from TCRdb applying MiXCR to the multiplex PCR reads. The sample carries approximately 12,000 distinct CDR3 sequences, roughly 70% recorded once. This receptor was identified in a male donor with glioblastoma. Sequenced sample: brain tumor tissue.

CDR3 loop: CSARLFRTSGPEGEQFF. DNA of the CDR3: TGCAGTGCTCGACTATTTAGGACTAGCGGGCCCGAAGGGGAGCAGTTCTTC. J is TRBJ2-1 and V is TRBV20-1; 11 bases agree with TRBD2. CDR1 is DFQATT and CDR2 is SNEGSKA in the germline V gene (reference sequence). The CDR3 sequence is 17 residues long. Unmatched junction bases numbered 19, after V lost 5 bases and J lost 10 bases.